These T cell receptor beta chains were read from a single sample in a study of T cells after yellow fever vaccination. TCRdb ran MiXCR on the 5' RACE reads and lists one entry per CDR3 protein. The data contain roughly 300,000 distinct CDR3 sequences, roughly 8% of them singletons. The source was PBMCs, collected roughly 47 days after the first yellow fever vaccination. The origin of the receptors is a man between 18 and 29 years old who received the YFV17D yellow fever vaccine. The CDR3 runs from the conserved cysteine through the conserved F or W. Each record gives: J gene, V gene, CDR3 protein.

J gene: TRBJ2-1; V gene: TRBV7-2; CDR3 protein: CASSAAGAGYNEQFF
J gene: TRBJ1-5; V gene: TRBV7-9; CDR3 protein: CASSLGTAPQGNQPQHF
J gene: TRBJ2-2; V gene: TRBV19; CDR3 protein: CASSIQGGELFF
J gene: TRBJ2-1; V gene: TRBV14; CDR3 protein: CASSIGGEQFF
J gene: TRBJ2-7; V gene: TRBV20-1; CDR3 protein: CSAGLGLYEQYF
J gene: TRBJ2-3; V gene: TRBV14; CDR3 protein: CASSQDRPDTQYF
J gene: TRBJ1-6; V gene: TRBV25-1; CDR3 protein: CASSDLGVLSPLHF
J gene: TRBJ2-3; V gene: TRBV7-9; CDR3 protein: CASSLPYEGPDTQYF
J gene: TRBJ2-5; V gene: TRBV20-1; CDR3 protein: CSASRTGEETQYF
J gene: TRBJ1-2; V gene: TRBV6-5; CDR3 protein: CASSYGTDRYGYTF
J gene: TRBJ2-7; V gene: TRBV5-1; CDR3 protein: CASSLGVGRGIYEQYF
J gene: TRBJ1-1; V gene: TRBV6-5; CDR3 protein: CASSYRGTYNTEAFF
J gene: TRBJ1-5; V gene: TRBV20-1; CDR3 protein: CSASSEDWGQPQHF
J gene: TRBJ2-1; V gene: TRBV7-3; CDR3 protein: CASSQDNYGEQFF
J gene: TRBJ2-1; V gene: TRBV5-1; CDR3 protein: CASRPGESYEQFF
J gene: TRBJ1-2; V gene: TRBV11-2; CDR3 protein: CASKGPGQGDGNYGYTF
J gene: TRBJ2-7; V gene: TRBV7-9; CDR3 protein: CASSLVGRTSYEQYF
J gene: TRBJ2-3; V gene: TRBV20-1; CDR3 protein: CSAETGARADTQYF
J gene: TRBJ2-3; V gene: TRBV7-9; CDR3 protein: CASSLGQGATDTQYF
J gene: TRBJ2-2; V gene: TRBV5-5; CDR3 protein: CASSLGGAMNTGELFF
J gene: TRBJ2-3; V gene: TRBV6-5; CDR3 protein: CASTFSRLAGGDLTDTQYF
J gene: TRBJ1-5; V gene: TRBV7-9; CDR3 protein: CASGGQDLIQPQHF
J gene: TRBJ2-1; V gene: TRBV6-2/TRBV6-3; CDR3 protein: CASSYRAHNEQFF
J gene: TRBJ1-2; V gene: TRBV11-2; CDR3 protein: CASSSTSTREYGYTF
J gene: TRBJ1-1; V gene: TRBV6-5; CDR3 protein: CASSYTYRDWGTEAFF
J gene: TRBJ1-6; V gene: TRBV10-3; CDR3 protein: CAISESGPPNSPLHF
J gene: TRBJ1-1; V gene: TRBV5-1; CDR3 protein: CASSLGPAAEAFF
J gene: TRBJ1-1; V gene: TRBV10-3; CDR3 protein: CAISESKNTEAFF
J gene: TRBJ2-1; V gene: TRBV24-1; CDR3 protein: CATRDPGLNTDNEQFF
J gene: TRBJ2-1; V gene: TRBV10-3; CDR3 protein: CAIRGDRESSNEQFF
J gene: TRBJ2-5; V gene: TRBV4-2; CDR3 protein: CASSQGALGDLQETQYF
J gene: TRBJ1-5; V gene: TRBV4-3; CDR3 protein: CASSQEQGQQPQHF
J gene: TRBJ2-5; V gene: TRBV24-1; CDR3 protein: CATRSGFQETQYF
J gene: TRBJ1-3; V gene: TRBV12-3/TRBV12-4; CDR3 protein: CASSFTGFSGNTIYF
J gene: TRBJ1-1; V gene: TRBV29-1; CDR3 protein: CSAPGLPEAFF
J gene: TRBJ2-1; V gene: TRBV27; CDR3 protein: CASSSTGGHYNEQFF
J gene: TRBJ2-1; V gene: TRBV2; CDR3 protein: CASTIGSHISYNEQFF
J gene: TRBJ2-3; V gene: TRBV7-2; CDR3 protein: CASTSVDTQYF
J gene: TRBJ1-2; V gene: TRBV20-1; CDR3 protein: CSYRDDYGYTF
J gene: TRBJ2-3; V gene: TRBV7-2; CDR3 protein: CASSLRRGVDTQYF